The source of this T cell receptor beta chain is a study of OX40 agonist ivuxolimab in advanced cancers. Study summary: Hepatocellular carcinoma, melanoma, renal cell or head and neck cancer occurred in dose-escalation patients. Having had anti-PD-1, anti-PD-L1 or anti-CTLA-4 therapy before was allowed, and approximately 40% had some.

Clones were read by immunoSEQ multiplex PCR, and TCRdb kept only the in-frame ones, dropping some. Here the sample spans under 80,000 clones, more than 70% being singletons. In its sample, this clone was seen once. Its antigen is not known. This CDR3 has 16 residues. The V gene's germline CDR1 is SEHNR and CDR2 FQNEAQ (reference sequence). J gave up 5 bases and V 5 bases, and 13 bases lay outside the gene matches. Sampling of blood occurred at baseline, cycle 4 day 1, and cycle 7 day 1. Study-wide points: The authors also found low normalized T-cell clonal expansion in some nonresponders.

The genes are TRBV7-9 and TRBJ1-1; 8 nucleotides align to TRBD1. The TCR comes from an adult with an advanced solid tumor such as melanoma, head and neck, liver or kidney cancer. The specimen was CD4+ or CD8+ T cells sorted from blood, collected in a trial of the OX40 agonist ivuxolimab. The CDR3 reads CASSPSRGQRRTEAFF. The CDR3 DNA is TGTGCCAGCAGCCCAAGCAGGGGGCAAAGGAGGACTGAAGCTTTCTTT.